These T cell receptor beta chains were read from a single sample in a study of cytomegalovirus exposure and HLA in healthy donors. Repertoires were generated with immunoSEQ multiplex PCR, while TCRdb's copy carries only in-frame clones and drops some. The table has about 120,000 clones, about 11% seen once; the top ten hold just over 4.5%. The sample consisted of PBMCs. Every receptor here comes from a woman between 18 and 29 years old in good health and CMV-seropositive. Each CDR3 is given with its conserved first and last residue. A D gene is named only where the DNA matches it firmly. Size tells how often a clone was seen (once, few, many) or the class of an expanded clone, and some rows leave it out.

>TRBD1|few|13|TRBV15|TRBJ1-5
TGTGCCACCAGCAGGGTACAGGGGCAGCCCCAGCATTTT
CATSRVQGQPQHF
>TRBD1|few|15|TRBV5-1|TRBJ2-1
TGCGCCAGCAGCTTTTTGACAGGGATATACAATGAGCAGTTCTTC
CASSFLTGIYNEQFF
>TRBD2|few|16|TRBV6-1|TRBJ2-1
TGTGCCAGCAGTGAAGGGACTAGGCCCTCCTACAATGAGCAGTTCTTC
CASSEGTRPSYNEQFF
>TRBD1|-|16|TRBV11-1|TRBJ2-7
TGTGCCAGCAGCTCCGACCTCCGGGACAGTAACTACGAGCAGTACTTC
CASSSDLRDSNYEQYF
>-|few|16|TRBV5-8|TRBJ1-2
TGTGCCAGCTCTCCCCCGAGGCCGTTCTTGAACTATGGCTACACCTTC
CASSPPRPFLNYGYTF
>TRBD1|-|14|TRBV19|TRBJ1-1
TGTGCCAGTAGTAGGGACAGGCTAAACACTGAAGCTTTCTTT
CASSRDRLNTEAFF
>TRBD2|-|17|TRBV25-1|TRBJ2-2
TGTGCCAGCAGTGGCGGGGTAGCGGGAGGTAGCACCGGGGAGCTGTTTTTT
CASSGGVAGGSTGELFF
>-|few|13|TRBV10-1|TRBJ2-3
TGCGCCAGCAGAGGGGAAGGGACAGATACGCAGTATTTT
CASRGEGTDTQYF
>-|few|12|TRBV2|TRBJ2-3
TGTGCCAGCAGTGTTGAGTCCGGTACGCAGTATTTT
CASSVESGTQYF
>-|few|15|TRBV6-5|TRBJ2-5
TGTGCCAGCAGTTACTCGGGGGCGGCCGGGGAGACCCAGTACTTC
CASSYSGAAGETQYF
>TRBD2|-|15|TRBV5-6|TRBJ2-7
TGTGCCAGCAGCCATAGGGCTAGCGGATTCCTTGAGCAGTACTTC
CASSHRASGFLEQYF
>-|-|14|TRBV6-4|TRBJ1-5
TGTGCCAGCACCTCCCCGGGTTGCAATCAGCCCCAGCATTTT
CASTSPGCNQPQHF
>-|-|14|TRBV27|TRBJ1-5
TGTGCCAGCAGTCCGGGACTTACAAATCAGCCCCAGCATTTT
CASSPGLTNQPQHF
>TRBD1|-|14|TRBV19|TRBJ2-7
TGTGCCAGTAGTATACGGGACAGTCCCTACGAGCAGTACTTC
CASSIRDSPYEQYF
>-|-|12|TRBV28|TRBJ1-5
TGTGCCATTGAGGGCCCAAATCAGCCCCAGCATTTT
CAIEGPNQPQHF
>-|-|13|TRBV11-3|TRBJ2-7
TGTGCCAGCAGCTGGGGAGTTTCCTACGAGCAGTACTTC
CASSWGVSYEQYF
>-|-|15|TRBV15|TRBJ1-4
TGTGCCACCAGCGGCGAACAGTCTAATTCTGAAAAACTGTTTTTT
CATSGEQSNSEKLFF
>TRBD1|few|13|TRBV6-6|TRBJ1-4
TGTGCCAGCAGTAAATCCAGACAGGGAGGTCTGTTTTTT
CASSKSRQGGLFF
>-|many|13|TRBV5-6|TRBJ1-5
TGTGCCAGCAGTTCCGGGTACAATCAGCCCCAGCATTTT
CASSSGYNQPQHF
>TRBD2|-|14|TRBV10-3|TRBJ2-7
TGTGCCATCAAACTCGGACTAGCGGATTACGAGCAGTACTTC
CAIKLGLADYEQYF
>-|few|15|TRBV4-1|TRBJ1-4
TGCGCCAGCAGCCGCGGCGGGGCAACTAATGAAAAACTGTTTTTT
CASSRGGATNEKLFF
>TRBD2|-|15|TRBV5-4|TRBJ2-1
TGTGCCAGCAGCTTGCGTAGCGGGAGACACAATGAGCAGTTCTTC
CASSLRSGRHNEQFF
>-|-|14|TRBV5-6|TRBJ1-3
TGTGCCAGCAGCCGTACTACGGCTGGAAACACCATATATTTT
CASSRTTAGNTIYF
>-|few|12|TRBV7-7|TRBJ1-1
TGTGCTAGCAGCCAGATTGGCGGTGAAGCTTTCTTT
CASSQIGGEAFF
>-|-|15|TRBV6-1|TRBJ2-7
TGTGCCAGCAAGACCGGGCCAGGGGTGAACTACGAGCAGTACTTC
CASKTGPGVNYEQYF
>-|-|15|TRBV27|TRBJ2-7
TGTGCCAGCAGTGCCCGAGGGATGACCAGCAACGAGCAGTACTTC
CASSARGMTSNEQYF
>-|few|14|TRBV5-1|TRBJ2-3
TGCGCCAGCAGCTTGGGCGGTAGCACAGATACGCAGTATTTT
CASSLGGSTDTQYF
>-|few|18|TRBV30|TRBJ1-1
TGTGCCTGGAGTGTACGGCCCGTCGCCAACAGGGAGAACACTGAAGCTTTCTTT
CAWSVRPVANRENTEAFF
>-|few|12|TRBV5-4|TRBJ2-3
TGTGCCAGCAGCTTGCCACTAGATACGCAGTATTTT
CASSLPLDTQYF
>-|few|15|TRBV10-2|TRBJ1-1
TGCGCCAGCAGTTATTTACAGGGAATTGGGACTGAAGCTTTCTTT
CASSYLQGIGTEAFF
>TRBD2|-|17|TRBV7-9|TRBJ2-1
TGTGCCAGCAGCTCCCCCCAGGCTAGCGGCCCTTCGGGTGAGCAGTTCTTC
CASSSPQASGPSGEQFF
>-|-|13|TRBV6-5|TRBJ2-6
TGTGCCAGCAGGTCCGCCGCGGGCAACGTCCTGACTTTC
CASRSAAGNVLTF
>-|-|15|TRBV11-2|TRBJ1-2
TGTGCCAGCAGCTTAGAACGGGGGATGCACTATGGCTACACCTTC
CASSLERGMHYGYTF
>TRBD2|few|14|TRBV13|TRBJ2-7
TGTGCCAGCAGCACCGCTAGCGGCTATTACGAGCAGTACTTC
CASSTASGYYEQYF
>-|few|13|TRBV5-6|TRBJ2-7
TGTGCCAGCGGCCCCGGCAGGGAATACGAGCAGTACTTC
CASGPGREYEQYF
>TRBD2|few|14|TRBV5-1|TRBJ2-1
TGCGCCAGTGAGCGGGAGGGCTCCTACAATGAGCAGTTCTTC
CASEREGSYNEQFF
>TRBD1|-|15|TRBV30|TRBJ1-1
TGTGCCTGGAGAACACCGACAGGGCGGAACACTGAAGCTTTCTTT
CAWRTPTGRNTEAFF
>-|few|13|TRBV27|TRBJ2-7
TGTGCCAGCAGTTTGTTGGCTTCCTACGAGCAGTACTTC
CASSLLASYEQYF
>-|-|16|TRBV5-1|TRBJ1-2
TGCGCCAGCAGCCCTATCGGGGGGGGTGATAACTATGGCTACACCTTC
CASSPIGGGDNYGYTF
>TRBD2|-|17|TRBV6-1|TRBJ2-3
TGTGCCAGCAGCGAACTAGCGGGAGGGCAAGCGGTAGATACGCAGTATTTT
CASSELAGGQAVDTQYF
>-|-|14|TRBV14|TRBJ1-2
TGTGCCAGCAGCCAAGAGGGCCTTAACTATGGCTACACCTTC
CASSQEGLNYGYTF
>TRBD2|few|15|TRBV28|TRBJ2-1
TGTGCCAGCAGTCTCAGCGGACTAGCGAGCGATGAGCAGTTCTTC
CASSLSGLASDEQFF
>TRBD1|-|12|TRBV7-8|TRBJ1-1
TGTGCCAGCAGCCACGGGGGACAGGAAGCTTTCTTT
CASSHGGQEAFF
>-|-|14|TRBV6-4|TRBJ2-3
TGTGCCAGCAGTGACCTCGCGGGGAGGGATACGCAGTATTTT
CASSDLAGRDTQYF
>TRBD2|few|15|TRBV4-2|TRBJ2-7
TGTGCCAGCAGCCAAGGGGGGGGAACAGGAGGCGAGCAGTACTTC
CASSQGGGTGGEQYF
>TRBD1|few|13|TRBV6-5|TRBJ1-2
TGTGCCAGCAGTCAGACAGGGAACTATGGCTACACCTTC
CASSQTGNYGYTF